The 3 T cell receptor beta chains given below trace back to one sample, sequenced in a study of control samples from healthy donors and cancer patients. Only in-frame clones appear in the TCRdb table, and some are missing; sequencing was by immunoSEQ multiplex PCR. The table shows about 96,000 clones, with approximately 95% occurring only once. The material sequenced was blood. All receptors come from a man aged 18-30 years in good health.

V usage is TRBV27 and J usage is TRBJ2-2, with 9 bases lining up with TRBD2. The germline V gene encodes CDR1 MNHEY and CDR2 SMNVEV (reference sequence). The V and J ends lost 4 bases and 5 bases, in that order; junction bases with no gene match: 2. CDR3 length: 14 residues. The CDR3 nucleotides read TGTGCCAGCAGTTGGGCGGGAGGGACCGGGGAGCTGTTTTTT. The encoded protein is CASSWAGGTGELFF.

This sequence joins TRBV7-9 and TRBJ2-1; D may be TRBD1 or TRBD2 (6 bases each). CDR1 SEHNR and CDR2 FQNEAQ come from the germline V gene (reference sequence). Trimming cost V 5 bases and J 6 bases, with 20 bases left between them. There are 16 residues in the CDR3. CDR3 in DNA: TGTGCCAGCAGCGTTCCGGGGGCGAAGCGTCCCAATGAGCAGTTCTTC. This codes for CASSVPGAKRPNEQFF.

This clone has only one observation. CDR3 DNA: TGTGCCAGCTCCCTCGGAGGTGAAAAACTGTTTTTT. Translated, it gives CASSLGGEKLFF. The chain has TRBV18 and TRBJ1-4; D not resolved. This CDR3 spans 12 amino acids. CDR1 and CDR2 (germline): KGHSH, LQKENI. The ends were cut back, 6 bases at V and 7 bases at J, with 9 bases in the middle.